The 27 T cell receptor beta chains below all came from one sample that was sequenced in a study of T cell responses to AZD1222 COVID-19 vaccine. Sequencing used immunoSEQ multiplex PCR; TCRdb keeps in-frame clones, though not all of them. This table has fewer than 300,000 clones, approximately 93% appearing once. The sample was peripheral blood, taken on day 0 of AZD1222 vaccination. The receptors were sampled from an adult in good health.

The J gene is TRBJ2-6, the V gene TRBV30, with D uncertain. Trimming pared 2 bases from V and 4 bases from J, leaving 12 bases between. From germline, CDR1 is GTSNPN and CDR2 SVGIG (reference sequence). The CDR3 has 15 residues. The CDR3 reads CAWSISLSGANVLTF. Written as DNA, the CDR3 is TGTGCCTGGAGTATCTCCCTGTCCGGGGCCAACGTCCTGACTTTC.

The CDR3 spells CASSPPASGRRETQYF. CDR3 coding DNA: TGTGCCAGCTCACCACCGGCGAGCGGGAGACGGGAGACCCAGTACTTC. The chain employs TRBV18 and TRBJ2-5; TRBD2 aligns across 8 bases. In germline, CDR1 is KGHSH, CDR2 LQKENI. CDR3 length equals 16 residues. Unmatched junction bases numbered 8, after V lost 0 bases and J lost 5 bases.

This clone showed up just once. In nucleotides, the CDR3 is TGTGCCAGCAGCAAAGACTGGTCCATGAACACTGAAGCTTTCTTT. Its protein is CASSKDWSMNTEAFF. J is TRBJ1-1 and V is TRBV21-1. TRBV21-1 is reported as a pseudogene. The CDR3 sequence is 15 residues long.

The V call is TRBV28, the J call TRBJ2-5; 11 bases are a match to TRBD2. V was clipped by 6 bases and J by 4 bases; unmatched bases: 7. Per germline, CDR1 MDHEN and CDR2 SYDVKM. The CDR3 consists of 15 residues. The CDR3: CASSQLAGGTETQYF. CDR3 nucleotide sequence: TGTGCCAGCAGCCAGCTAGCGGGAGGAACAGAGACCCAGTACTTC. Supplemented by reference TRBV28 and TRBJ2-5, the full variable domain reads DVKVTQSSRYLVKRTGEKVFLECVQDMDHENMFWYRQDPGLGLRLIYFSYDVKMKEKGDIPEGYSVSREKKERFSLILESASTNQTSMYLCASSQLAGGTETQYFGPGTRLLVL.

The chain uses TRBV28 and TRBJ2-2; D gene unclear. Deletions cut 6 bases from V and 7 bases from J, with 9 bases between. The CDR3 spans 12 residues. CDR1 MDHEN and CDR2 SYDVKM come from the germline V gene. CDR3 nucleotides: TGTGCCAGCAGCCAGTGGGGCGGGGAGCTGTTTTTT. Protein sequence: CASSQWGGELFF.

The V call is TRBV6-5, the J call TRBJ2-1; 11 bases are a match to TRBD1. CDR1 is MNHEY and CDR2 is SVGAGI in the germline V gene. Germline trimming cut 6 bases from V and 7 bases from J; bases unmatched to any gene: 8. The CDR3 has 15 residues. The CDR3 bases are TGTGCCAGCAGGTTCTCGGACAGGGGGCTGAATGAGCAGTTCTTC. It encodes CASRFSDRGLNEQFF.

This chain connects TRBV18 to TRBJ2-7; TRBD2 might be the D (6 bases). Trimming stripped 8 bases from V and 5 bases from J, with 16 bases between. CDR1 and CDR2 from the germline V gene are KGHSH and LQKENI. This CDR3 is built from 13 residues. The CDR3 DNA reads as TGTGCCAGCGGTGGGACTCAGAAAGACGAGCAGTACTTC. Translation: CASGGTQKDEQYF.

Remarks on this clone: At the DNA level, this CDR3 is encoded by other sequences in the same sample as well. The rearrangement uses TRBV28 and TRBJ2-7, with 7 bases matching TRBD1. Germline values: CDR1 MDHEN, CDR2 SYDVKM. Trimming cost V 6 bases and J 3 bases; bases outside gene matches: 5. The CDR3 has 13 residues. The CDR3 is CASRPGQSYEQYF. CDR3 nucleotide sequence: TGTGCCAGCAGACCGGGACAGAGCTACGAGCAGTACTTC.

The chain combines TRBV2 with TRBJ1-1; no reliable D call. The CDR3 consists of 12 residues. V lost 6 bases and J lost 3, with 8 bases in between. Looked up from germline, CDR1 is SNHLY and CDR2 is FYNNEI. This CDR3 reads CASRQYDTEAFF. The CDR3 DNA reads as TGTGCCAGCAGACAGTACGACACTGAAGCTTTCTTT.

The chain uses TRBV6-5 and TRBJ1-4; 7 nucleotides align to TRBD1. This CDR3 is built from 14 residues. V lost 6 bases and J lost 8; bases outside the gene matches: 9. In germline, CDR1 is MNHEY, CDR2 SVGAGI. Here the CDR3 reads CASSSTGWEEKLFF. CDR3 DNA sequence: TGTGCCAGCAGCTCGACAGGGTGGGAAGAAAAACTGTTTTTT.

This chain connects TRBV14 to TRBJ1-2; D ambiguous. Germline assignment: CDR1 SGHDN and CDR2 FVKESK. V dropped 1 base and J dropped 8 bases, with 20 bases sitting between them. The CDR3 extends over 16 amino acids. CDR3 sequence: CASSQGLGRAGEGYTF. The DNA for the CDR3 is TGTGCCAGCAGCCAAGGACTAGGGAGGGCAGGTGAAGGCTACACCTTC.

The CDR3 bases are TGTGCCAGCAGGGGTACGGGGGAAAGCCATGGCTACACCTTC. It translates to CASRGTGESHGYTF. This rearrangement joins TRBV2 to TRBJ1-2; possibly TRBD1 for D (5 bases). Germline values: CDR1 SNHLY, CDR2 FYNNEI. The CDR3 loop spans 14 amino acids. The V end was cut by 6 bases, the J end by 6 bases, with 17 bases between.

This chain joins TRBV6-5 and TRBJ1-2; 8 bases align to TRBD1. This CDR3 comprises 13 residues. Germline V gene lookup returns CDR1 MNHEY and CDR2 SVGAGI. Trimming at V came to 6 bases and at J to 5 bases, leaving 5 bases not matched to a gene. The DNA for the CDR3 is TGTGCCAGCAGCCAGGACAGGGTATATGGCTACACCTTC. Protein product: CASSQDRVYGYTF.

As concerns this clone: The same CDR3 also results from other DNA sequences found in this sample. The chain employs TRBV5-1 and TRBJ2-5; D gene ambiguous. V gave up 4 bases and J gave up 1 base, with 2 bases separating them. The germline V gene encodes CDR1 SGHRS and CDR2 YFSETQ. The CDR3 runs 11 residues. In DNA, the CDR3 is TGCGCCAGCAGCCTCCAAGAGACCCAGTACTTC. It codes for CASSLQETQYF.

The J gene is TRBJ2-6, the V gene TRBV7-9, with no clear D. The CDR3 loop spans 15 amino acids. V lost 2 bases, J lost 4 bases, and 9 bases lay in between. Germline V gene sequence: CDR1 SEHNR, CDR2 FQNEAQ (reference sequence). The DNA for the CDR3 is TGTGCCAGCAGCTTAATTGGTTCGGGGGCCAACGTCCTGACTTTC. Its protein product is CASSLIGSGANVLTF.

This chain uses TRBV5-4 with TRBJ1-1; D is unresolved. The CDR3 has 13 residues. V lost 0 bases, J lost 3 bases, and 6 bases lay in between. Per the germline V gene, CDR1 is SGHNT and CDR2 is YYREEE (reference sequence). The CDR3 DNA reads TGTGCCAGCAGCTTGGAGGTGTACACTGAAGCTTTCTTT. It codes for CASSLEVYTEAFF.

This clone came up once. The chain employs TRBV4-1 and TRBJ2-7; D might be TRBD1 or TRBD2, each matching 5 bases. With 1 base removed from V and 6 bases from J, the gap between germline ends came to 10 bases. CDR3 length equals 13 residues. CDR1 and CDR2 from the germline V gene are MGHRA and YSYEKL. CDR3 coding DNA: TGCGCCAGCAGCCAAGTACAGGCGGGCGAGCAGTACTTC. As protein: CASSQVQAGEQYF.

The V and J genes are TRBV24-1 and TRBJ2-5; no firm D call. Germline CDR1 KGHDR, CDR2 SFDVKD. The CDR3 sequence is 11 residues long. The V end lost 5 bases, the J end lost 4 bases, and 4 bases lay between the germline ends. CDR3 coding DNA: TGTGCCACCAGTGGGGGAGAGACCCAGTACTTC. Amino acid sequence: CATSGGETQYF.

CDR3 loop: CASTRSGGGYGYTF. The CDR3, as DNA: TGTGCCAGCACGAGGTCAGGGGGAGGGTATGGCTACACCTTC. The rearrangement joins TRBV2 to TRBJ1-2, with 7 bases lining up with TRBD1. The CDR3 runs 14 residues. V was pared by 7 bases and J by 5 bases, with 10 bases of the junction left unmatched. Germline CDR1 and CDR2: SNHLY and FYNNEI.

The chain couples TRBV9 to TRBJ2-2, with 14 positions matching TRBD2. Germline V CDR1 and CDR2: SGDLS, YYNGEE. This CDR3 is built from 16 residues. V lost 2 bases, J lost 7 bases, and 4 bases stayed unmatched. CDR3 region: CASSVTSGREVGELFF. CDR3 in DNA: TGTGCCAGCAGCGTGACTAGCGGGAGGGAAGTCGGGGAGCTGTTTTTT.

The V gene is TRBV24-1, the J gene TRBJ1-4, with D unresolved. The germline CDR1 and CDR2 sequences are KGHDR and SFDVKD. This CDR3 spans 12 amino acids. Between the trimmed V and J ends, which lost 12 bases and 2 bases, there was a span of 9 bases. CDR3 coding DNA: TGTGCCCCCCCTCGTACTAATGAAAAACTGTTTTTT. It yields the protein CAPPRTNEKLFF.

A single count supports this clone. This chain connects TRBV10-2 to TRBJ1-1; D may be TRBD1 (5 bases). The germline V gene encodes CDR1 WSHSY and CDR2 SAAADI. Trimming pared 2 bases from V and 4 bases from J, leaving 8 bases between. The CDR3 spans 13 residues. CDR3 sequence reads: CASSEGASTEAFF. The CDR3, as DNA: TGCGCCAGCAGTGAGGGGGCTTCCACTGAAGCTTTCTTT.

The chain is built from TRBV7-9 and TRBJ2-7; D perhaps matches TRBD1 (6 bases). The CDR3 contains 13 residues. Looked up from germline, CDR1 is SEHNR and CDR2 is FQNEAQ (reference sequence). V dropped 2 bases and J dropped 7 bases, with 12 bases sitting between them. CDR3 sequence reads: CASSLWQGTEQYF. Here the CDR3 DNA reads TGTGCCAGCAGCTTATGGCAAGGGACAGAGCAGTACTTC.

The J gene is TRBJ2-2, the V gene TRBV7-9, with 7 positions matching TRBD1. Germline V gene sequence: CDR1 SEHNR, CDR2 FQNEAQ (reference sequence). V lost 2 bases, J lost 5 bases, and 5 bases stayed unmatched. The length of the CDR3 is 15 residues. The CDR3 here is CASSLSTGVTGELFF. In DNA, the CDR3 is TGTGCCAGCAGCTTATCTACAGGGGTGACCGGGGAGCTGTTTTTT.

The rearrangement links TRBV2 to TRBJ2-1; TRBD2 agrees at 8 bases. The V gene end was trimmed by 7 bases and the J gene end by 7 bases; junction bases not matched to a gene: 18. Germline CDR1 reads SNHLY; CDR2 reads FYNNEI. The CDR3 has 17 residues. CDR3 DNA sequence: TGTGCCAGCAATGCACCGGGACTAGTTCGGTCGTTAAATGAGCAGTTCTTC. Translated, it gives CASNAPGLVRSLNEQFF.

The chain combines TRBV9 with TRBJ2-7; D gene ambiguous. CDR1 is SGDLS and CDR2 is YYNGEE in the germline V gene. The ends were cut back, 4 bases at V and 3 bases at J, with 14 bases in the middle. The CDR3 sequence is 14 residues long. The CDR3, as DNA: TGTGCCAGCAGCCCCGAAGTTGGCGGCTACGAGCAGTACTTC. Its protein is CASSPEVGGYEQYF.

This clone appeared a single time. The CDR3 reads CASSYDRGEPQHF. CDR3 bases: TGTGCCAGCAGTTATGACAGGGGAGAACCCCAGCATTTT. The chain links TRBV6-5 to TRBJ1-5, with 8 bases aligning to TRBD1. From germline, CDR1 is MNHEY and CDR2 SVGAGI. The V gene end was trimmed by 3 bases and the J gene end by 10 bases; junction bases not matched to a gene: 5. The CDR3 has 13 residues.